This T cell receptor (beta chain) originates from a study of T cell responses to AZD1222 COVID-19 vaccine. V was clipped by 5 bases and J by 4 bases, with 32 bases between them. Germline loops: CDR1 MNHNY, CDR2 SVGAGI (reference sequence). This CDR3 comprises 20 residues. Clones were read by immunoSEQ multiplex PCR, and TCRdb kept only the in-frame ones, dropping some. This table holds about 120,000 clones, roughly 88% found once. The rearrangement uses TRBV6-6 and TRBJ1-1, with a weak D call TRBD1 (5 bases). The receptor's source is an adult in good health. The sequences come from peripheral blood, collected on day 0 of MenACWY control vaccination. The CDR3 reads CASSPPLRLRARGKSTEAFF. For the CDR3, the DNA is TGTGCCAGCAGTCCCCCTCTAAGGTTGAGGGCAAGGGGTAAGAGCACTGAAGCTTTCTTT.